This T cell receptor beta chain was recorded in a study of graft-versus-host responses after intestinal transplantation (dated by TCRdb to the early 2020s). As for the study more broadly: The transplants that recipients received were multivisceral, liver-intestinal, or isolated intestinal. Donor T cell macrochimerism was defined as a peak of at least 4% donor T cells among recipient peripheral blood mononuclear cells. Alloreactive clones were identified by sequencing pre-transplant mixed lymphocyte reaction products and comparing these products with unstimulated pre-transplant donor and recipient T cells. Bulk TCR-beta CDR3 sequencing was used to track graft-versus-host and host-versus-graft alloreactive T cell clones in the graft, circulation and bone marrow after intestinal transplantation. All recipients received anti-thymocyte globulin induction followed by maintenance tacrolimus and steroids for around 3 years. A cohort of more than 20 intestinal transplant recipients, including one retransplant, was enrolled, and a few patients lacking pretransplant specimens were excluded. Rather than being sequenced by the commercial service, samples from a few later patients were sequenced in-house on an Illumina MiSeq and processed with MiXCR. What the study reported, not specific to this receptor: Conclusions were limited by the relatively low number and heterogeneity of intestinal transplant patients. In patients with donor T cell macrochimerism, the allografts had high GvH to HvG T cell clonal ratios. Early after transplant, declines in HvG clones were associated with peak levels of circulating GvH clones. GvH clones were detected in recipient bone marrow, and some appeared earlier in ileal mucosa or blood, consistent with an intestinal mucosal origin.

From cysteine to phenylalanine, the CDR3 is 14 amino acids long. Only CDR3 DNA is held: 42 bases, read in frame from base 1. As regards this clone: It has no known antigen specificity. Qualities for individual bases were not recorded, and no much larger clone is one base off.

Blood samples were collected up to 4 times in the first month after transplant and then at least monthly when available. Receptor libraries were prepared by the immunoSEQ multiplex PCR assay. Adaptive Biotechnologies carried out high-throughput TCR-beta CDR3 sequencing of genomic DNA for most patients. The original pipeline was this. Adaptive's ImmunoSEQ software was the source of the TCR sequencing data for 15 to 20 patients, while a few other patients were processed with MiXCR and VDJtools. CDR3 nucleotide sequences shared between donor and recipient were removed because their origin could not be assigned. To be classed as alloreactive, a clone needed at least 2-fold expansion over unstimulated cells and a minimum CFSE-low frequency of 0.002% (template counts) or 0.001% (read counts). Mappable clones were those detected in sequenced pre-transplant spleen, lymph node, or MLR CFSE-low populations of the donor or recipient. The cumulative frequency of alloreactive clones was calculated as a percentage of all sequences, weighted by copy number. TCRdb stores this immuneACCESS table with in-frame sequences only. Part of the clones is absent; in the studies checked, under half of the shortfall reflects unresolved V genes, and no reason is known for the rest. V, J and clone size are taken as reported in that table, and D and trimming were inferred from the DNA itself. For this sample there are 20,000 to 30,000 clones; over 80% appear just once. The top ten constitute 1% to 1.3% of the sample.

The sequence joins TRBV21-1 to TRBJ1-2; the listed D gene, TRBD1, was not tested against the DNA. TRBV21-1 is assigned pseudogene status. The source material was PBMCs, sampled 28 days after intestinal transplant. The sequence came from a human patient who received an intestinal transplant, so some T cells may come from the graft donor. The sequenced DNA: TGTGCCAGCATCTGGGACAGGGCGGCCTATGGCTACACCTTC. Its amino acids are CASIWDRAAYGYTF.